This T cell receptor beta chain was recovered during a study of shared clonotypes between healthy human individuals. As for the study in general: Each donor had three CD4 naive, three CD4 memory, two CD8 naive and one CD8 memory plate. Study outcomes and limitations: Naive subsets generally exceeded memory subsets in estimated richness.

Measured with immunoSEQ multiplex PCR; TCRdb has only the in-frame clones, and not every one. The data contain about 990,000 clones, approximately 80% of them seen just once; the ten biggest clones take up roughly 0.61%. Germline values: CDR1 SEHNR, CDR2 FQNEAQ (reference sequence). The CDR3 has 15 amino acids. With V trimmed by 4 bases and J by 0 bases, 1 base remained unmatched. To note about this clone: Its antigen is unidentified. Other DNA sequences within the sample encode an identical CDR3.

A CD45RA-negative memory subset and a CD45RA+ naive subset were separated from the CD4+ cells. This chain uses TRBV7-9 with TRBJ2-3; 10 nucleotides line up with TRBD1. The sequence was collected from a man between 18 and 29 years old in good health. Some clones in this sample may be carry-over from other donors' samples. The sample comprised memory CD4+ T cells from PBMCs. Subset denoted: CD45RA-negative fraction. The CDR3 loop reads CASSSGQGSTDTQYF. In nucleotides, the CDR3 is TGTGCCAGCAGCTCGGGACAGGGGAGCACAGATACGCAGTATTTT.